The 24 T cell receptor beta chains reported below all come from one sample, sequenced in a study of blood T cells in healthy people across ages. Alongside a J-beta primer mix, a sample-barcoded 5' primer served in a second PCR lasting about 7 to 11 cycles. Via MiXCR, TCRdb re-called the 5' RACE reads, giving one row per CDR3 protein. The sample includes about a million distinct CDR3 sequences, roughly half of them seen just once. The source material was blood. The receptors originated from a woman aged 55-75 years in good health.

The chain couples TRBV4-1 to TRBJ2-5, with TRBD2 matching 7 bases. The J call is in doubt because the DNA end fits TRBJ2-7 better. CDR1 and CDR2 from the germline V gene are MGHRA and YSYEKL. The CDR3 has 13 residues. The CDR3: CASRSSGSYEQYF. CDR3 DNA: TGCGCCAGCCGCTCTAGCGGAAGCTACGAGCAGTACTTC.

V usage is TRBV28 and J usage is TRBJ2-5; D ambiguous. This CDR3 has 12 residues. The germline V gene encodes CDR1 MDHEN and CDR2 SYDVKM. The V end lost 6 bases, the J end lost 2 bases, and 7 bases lay between the germline ends. CDR3 residues: CASRSAQETQYF. The CDR3 DNA sequence: TGTGCCAGCAGAAGCGCGCAAGAGACCCAGTACTTC.

This clonotype is a singleton in its sample. The chain combines TRBV10-3 with TRBJ2-4, with a possible D match to TRBD1 (5 bases). Deletions cut 2 bases from V and 8 bases from J, with 16 bases between. Germline V CDR1 and CDR2: ENHRY, SYGVKD. The CDR3 has 15 amino acids. The CDR3 loop is CAISEAGQGWDIQYF. In DNA form, the CDR3 reads TGTGCCATCAGTGAGGCCGGGCAGGGATGGGACATTCAGTACTTC.

The J gene is TRBJ2-7, the V gene TRBV20-1; no clear D. The CDR3 contains 13 residues. The germline V and J ends were trimmed by 3 bases and 3 bases, with 12 bases remaining between them. Germline values: CDR1 DFQATT, CDR2 SNEGSKA (reference sequence). This chain's CDR3 is CSASGQSVYEQYF. The DNA of the CDR3 is TGCAGTGCTAGCGGGCAATCTGTCTACGAGCAGTACTTC.

The rearrangement joins TRBV6-6 to TRBJ2-7; 7 bases are a match to TRBD2. The end of the DNA fits TRBJ2-5 better, so the J call may be wrong. Per the germline V gene, CDR1 is MNHNY and CDR2 is SVGAGI (reference sequence). The CDR3 covers 14 residues. The CDR3 spells CASSTPTSFETQYF. CDR3 in DNA: TGTGCCAGCAGCACTCCGACTAGCTTTGAGACCCAGTACTTC.

Turning to this clonotype: A much larger clone lies a single base off, so this may be a read error. The J gene is TRBJ2-1, the V gene TRBV6-2 or TRBV6-3, with D tentatively TRBD2 (5 bases). The germline CDR1 and CDR2 sequences are MNHEY and SVGEGT. With 2 bases removed from V and 10 bases from J, the gap between germline ends came to 12 bases. This CDR3 is built from 13 residues. The CDR3 region has the DNA TGTGCCAGCAGTTACGCAGGAGACTACGAGCAGTTCTTC. Translating it yields CASSYAGDYEQFF.

The J gene is TRBJ2-3, the V gene TRBV29-1; 12 bases align to TRBD2. The J segment lost 2 bases and the V segment lost 4 bases, leaving 22 bases of the junction unmatched. The CDR3 contains 21 residues. Germline values: CDR1 SQVTM, CDR2 ANQGSEA. For the CDR3, the DNA is TGCAGCGTTGCTCCTTTGCGTTGGCTAGCGGGAGGGGGGAGCCACACAGATACGCAGTATTTT. Protein product: CSVAPLRWLAGGGSHTDTQYF.

The sample holds a few counts of this clonotype. CDR3 protein: CSARGLADSSYEQYF. The CDR3 DNA sequence: TGCAGTGCTAGGGGACTAGCGGATTCCTCCTACGAGCAGTACTTC. This chain links TRBV20-1 with TRBJ2-7; 11 bases are a match to TRBD2. V dropped 3 bases and J dropped 0; count of bases not matched to a gene: 4. The germline V gene has CDR1 DFQATT and CDR2 SNEGSKA (reference sequence). The CDR3 is made up of 15 amino acids.

The DNA for the CDR3 is TGTGCCTGGAGTCGTGGGCGGCCTTCCTACGAGCAGTACTTC. This gives the protein CAWSRGRPSYEQYF. The gene calls are TRBV30 and TRBJ2-7; the D is unclear. V was shortened by 2 bases and J by 1 base, with 12 bases between the two germline ends. The length of the CDR3 is 14 residues. CDR1 and CDR2 (germline): GTSNPN, SVGIG (reference sequence).

The J gene is TRBJ2-7, the V gene TRBV6-5; D not certain. The CDR3 covers 14 residues. Germline CDR1 reads MNHEY; CDR2 reads SVGAGI. V dropped 2 bases and J dropped 0 bases, with 8 bases sitting between them. CDR3 sequence: CASSYRPNSYEQYF. CDR3 coding DNA: TGTGCCAGCAGTTACCGTCCCAACTCCTACGAGCAGTACTTC.

This clonotype was picked up a small number of times. This chain uses TRBV13 with TRBJ2-7; TRBD1 matches 7 bases. This CDR3 spans 15 amino acids. V lost 1 base and J lost 4; bases outside the gene matches: 7. CDR1 and CDR2 (germline): PRHDT, FYEKMQ (reference sequence). The CDR3 sequence is CASSLAWGTAYEQYF. CDR3 sequence (DNA): TGTGCCAGCAGCTTAGCTTGGGGGACAGCGTACGAGCAGTACTTC.

The chain links TRBV2 to TRBJ2-5; D uncertain. CDR1 is SNHLY, CDR2 FYNNEI, per germline. Trimming pared 2 bases from V and 11 bases from J, leaving 9 bases between. The CDR3 has 11 residues. CDR3 region: CASSETQLQYF. For the CDR3, the DNA is TGTGCCAGCAGTGAAACCCAGTTGCAGTACTTC.

This chain connects TRBV20-1 to TRBJ2-3; 14 bases line up with TRBD2. The trim removed 0 bases at V and 0 bases at J, leaving 8 bases unmatched. The CDR3 contains 19 residues. Germline-derived CDR1 and CDR2 are DFQATT and SNEGSKA (reference sequence). CDR3 DNA sequence: TGCAGTGCTAGAGATCTAGGGACTAGCGGGAGTCGAAGCACAGATACGCAGTATTTT. Encoded protein: CSARDLGTSGSRSTDTQYF.

The table lists this clonotype with many counts. One end of the junction fails to match germline, which may point to a read error. The chain joins TRBV7-2 to TRBJ2-5; a possible D gene is TRBD1 (7 bases). Germline assignment: CDR1 SGHTA and CDR2 FQGNSA. The CDR3 covers 13 residues. The CDR3 spells CASSRQGGETQYF. Written as DNA, the CDR3 is TGCGCCAGCAGCCGACAGGGAGGAGAGACCCAGTACTTC.

The gene calls are TRBV28 and TRBJ2-5; D ambiguous. V shed 6 bases and J shed 8 bases, with 19 bases lying between them. The CDR3 runs 14 residues. CDR1 MDHEN and CDR2 SYDVKM come from the germline V gene. The CDR3: CASSPPRGERTQYF. The CDR3 DNA reads as TGTGCCAGCAGCCCCCCGAGAGGTGAGAGAACCCAGTACTTC.

The rearrangement links TRBV7-9 to TRBJ1-5, with 7 nucleotides matching TRBD1. This CDR3 has 14 residues. With V trimmed by 5 bases and J by 9 bases, 10 bases remained unmatched. The germline V gene has CDR1 SEHNR and CDR2 FQNEAQ (reference sequence). CDR3 nucleotide sequence: TGTGCCAGCAGCCCCGGGACAGCCTATCCGCCCCAGCATTTT. Translation: CASSPGTAYPPQHF. Full variable domain (rest looked up from reference TRBV7-9 and TRBJ1-5): DTGVSQNPRHKITKRGQNVTFRCDPISEHNRLYWYRQTLGQGPEFLTYFQNEAQLEKSRLLSDRFSAERPKGSFSTLEIQRTEQGDSAMYLCASSPGTAYPPQHFGDGTRLSIL.

The chain joins TRBV3-1 to TRBJ2-7; maybe TRBD2 (6 bases). The CDR3 is 16 amino acids. V was trimmed by 4 bases and J by 0 bases, leaving 16 bases between them. The germline V gene encodes CDR1 LGHDT and CDR2 YNNKEL (reference sequence). CDR3: CASSPLGGDHSYEQYF. CDR3 bases: TGTGCCAGCAGCCCCCTAGGAGGGGATCACTCCTACGAGCAGTACTTC.

This chain uses TRBV29-1 with TRBJ2-1; tentatively, D is TRBD2 (6 bases). The CDR3 runs to 13 residues. Germline values: CDR1 SQVTM, CDR2 ANQGSEA. Deletions cut 7 bases from V and 2 bases from J, with 12 bases between. Here the CDR3 reads CSGSRGTYNEQFF. The CDR3 DNA reads TGCAGCGGGAGTCGGGGGACCTACAATGAGCAGTTCTTC.

The chain carries TRBV20-1 and TRBJ1-1; D gene unclear. The CDR3 spans 16 residues. Germline V lookup: CDR1 DFQATT, CDR2 SNEGSKA (reference sequence). Trimming left V 0 bases short and J 1 base short, with 15 bases between. The CDR3 DNA reads TGCAGTGCTAGAGATCTCGGTTCCGGACGGAACACTGAAGCTTTCTTT. Its protein is CSARDLGSGRNTEAFF.

The chain carries TRBV3-1 and TRBJ1-2, with 8 bases lining up with TRBD1. The CDR3 spans 12 residues. The junction had 3 bases not matched to a gene; V was cut back by 4 bases and J by 8 bases. Per the germline V gene, CDR1 is LGHDT and CDR2 is YNNKEL (reference sequence). CDR3 residues: CASSLRDRGYTF. In nucleotides, the CDR3 is TGTGCCAGCAGCCTCCGGGACAGGGGCTACACCTTC.

The rearrangement uses TRBV14 and TRBJ2-7; TRBD2 might be the D (5 bases). Germline V lookup: CDR1 SGHDN, CDR2 FVKESK. There are 17 residues in the CDR3. The ends were cut back, 0 bases at V and 7 bases at J, with 22 bases in the middle. The CDR3 here is CASSQDYGEISYNEQYF. The CDR3 region has the DNA TGTGCCAGCAGCCAAGATTATGGGGAGATTTCCTACAATGAGCAGTACTTC.

This clonotype was observed a few times. V usage is TRBV15 and J usage is TRBJ2-5; tentatively, D is TRBD2 (5 bases). V was shortened by 0 bases and J by 2 bases, with 7 bases between the two germline ends. The CDR3 extends over 14 amino acids. Germline loops: CDR1 LNHNV, CDR2 YYDKDF (reference sequence). Here the CDR3 DNA reads TGTGCCACCAGCAGAGAACCGGGGCAAGAGACCCAGTACTTC. Protein: CATSREPGQETQYF.

This sequence joins TRBV2 and TRBJ2-5; D possibly corresponds to TRBD2 (5 bases). V shed 5 bases and J shed 5 bases, with 15 bases lying between them. The CDR3 covers 14 residues. The germline V gene has CDR1 SNHLY and CDR2 FYNNEI. The CDR3 DNA follows: TGTGCCAGCAGTCCGACTACGTCCTGGGAGACCCAGTACTTC. This encodes CASSPTTSWETQYF.

The chain uses TRBV6-5 and TRBJ2-2, with 13 bases aligning to TRBD2. Germline lookup yields CDR1 MNHEY and CDR2 SVGAGI. V was clipped by 4 bases and J by 6 bases; unmatched bases: 8. The CDR3 has 17 residues. CDR3 sequence reads: CASSWPRLAGGSGELFF. CDR3 DNA: TGTGCCAGCAGTTGGCCGCGACTAGCGGGAGGATCCGGGGAGCTGTTTTTT.